A single sample is the source of the 22 T cell receptor beta chains below, sequenced in a study of blood T cell repertoires in COVID-19. The protocol was immunoSEQ multiplex PCR, while the TCRdb copy is restricted to in-frame clones and leaves out a portion. The sample has 250,000 or so clones, approximately 90% seen once. The sequencing input was PBMCs or T cells enriched from blood (not recorded which). The receptors were gathered from a man in his forties who had been exposed to COVID-19.

This clone appeared a single time. J is TRBJ1-2 and V is TRBV6-5, with a tentative D call TRBD1 (6 bases). Per the germline V gene, CDR1 is MNHEY and CDR2 is SVGAGI. CDR3 length: 13 residues. V dropped 3 bases and J dropped 6 bases, with 11 bases sitting between them. The CDR3 sequence: CASSYSEGDGYTF. CDR3 nucleotides: TGTGCCAGCAGTTATTCCGAGGGGGATGGCTACACCTTC.

The V and J genes are TRBV7-9 and TRBJ2-1; no definite D call. Germline CDR1 SEHNR, CDR2 FQNEAQ (reference sequence). Trimming removed 3 bases at V and 8 bases at J, with 11 bases between. This CDR3 is 13 amino acids long. The CDR3 DNA is TGTGCCAGCAGCTTCGGGTTAGGCTATGAGCAGTTCTTC. Translating it yields CASSFGLGYEQFF. The full variable domain, rest sourced from reference TRBV7-9 and TRBJ2-1, is DTGVSQNPRHKITKRGQNVTFRCDPISEHNRLYWYRQTLGQGPEFLTYFQNEAQLEKSRLLSDRFSAERPKGSFSTLEIQRTEQGDSAMYLCASSFGLGYEQFFGPGTRLTVL.

The chain combines TRBV19 with TRBJ2-2, with 8 bases matching TRBD2. Germline assignment: CDR1 LNHDA and CDR2 SQIVND (reference sequence). The CDR3 spans 16 residues. Trimming at V came to 3 bases and at J to 6 bases, leaving 9 bases not matched to a gene. CDR3 residues: CASSISASGYSGELFF. CDR3 nucleotides: TGTGCCAGTAGTATCTCCGCTAGCGGGTATTCCGGGGAGCTGTTTTTT.

The chain is built from TRBV24-1 and TRBJ2-1, with unresolved D. Germline values: CDR1 KGHDR, CDR2 SFDVKD. Deletions cut 9 bases from V and 1 base from J, with 12 bases between. This CDR3 spans 14 amino acids. This CDR3 is CATRPDGSYNEQFF. DNA of the CDR3: TGTGCCACCCGACCCGACGGGTCCTACAATGAGCAGTTCTTC.

A note on this clone: Relative to the germline gene, one junction end is altered; a read error may explain this. The rearrangement uses TRBV12-3 or TRBV12-4 and TRBJ1-5; D is undetermined. CDR3 length: 11 amino acids. The CDR3 bases are TGTGCCAGCGGTCAGAATCAGTCCCAGCATTTT. Translating it yields CASGQNQSQHF.

J is TRBJ2-1 and V is TRBV5-1, with 11 bases that match TRBD2. CDR3 length: 15 amino acids. Germline CDR1 and CDR2: SGHRS and YFSETQ. V shed 2 bases and J 5 bases; nucleotides not matched to a gene: 3. The CDR3 coding sequence is TGCGCCAGCAGCTTACTAGCGGGAGCGAACAATGAGCAGTTCTTC. Its translation is CASSLLAGANNEQFF. Full variable domain (outside the CDR3, taken from reference TRBV5-1 and TRBJ2-1): KAGVTQTPRYLIKTRGQQVTLSCSPISGHRSVSWYQQTPGQGLQFLFEYFSETQRNKGNFPGRFSGRQFSNSRSEMNVSTLELGDSALYLCASSLLAGANNEQFFGPGTRLTVL.

V gene TRBV11-3 combines with J gene TRBJ1-4; D is perhaps TRBD1 (5 bases). Deletions cut 5 bases from V and 13 bases from J, with 23 bases between. The germline gives CDR1 SGHNT, CDR2 YENEEA. This CDR3 is built from 15 residues. CDR3 sequence reads: CASSLKGTGVFGLFF. The CDR3 nucleotides are TGTGCCAGCAGCCTCAAGGGGACGGGGGTTTTCGGACTGTTTTTT.

The chain is built from TRBV5-1 and TRBJ1-1; D remains unclear. The CDR3 is 14 residues long. Trimming removed 4 bases at V and 1 base at J, with 11 bases between. Germline V gene data show CDR1 as SGHRS and CDR2 as YFSETQ. CDR3 protein: CASSPDNKNTEAFF. CDR3 DNA: TGCGCCAGCAGCCCCGACAATAAGAACACTGAAGCTTTCTTT.

The rearrangement links TRBV24-1 to TRBJ2-3; no clear D. V lost 1 base and J 5 bases, leaving 3 bases between the germline ends. Germline lookup yields CDR1 KGHDR and CDR2 SFDVKD. This CDR3 has 12 amino acids. The CDR3 DNA reads as TGTGCCACCAGTGATTTTCTAGATACGCAGTATTTT. It is translated as CATSDFLDTQYF.

The rearrangement links TRBV11-2 to TRBJ2-7; 8 nucleotides match TRBD2. Germline values: CDR1 SGHAT, CDR2 FQNNGV. The CDR3 contains 14 residues. Trimming cost V 5 bases and J 2 bases; bases outside gene matches: 5. CDR3 nucleotide sequence: TGTGCCAGCAGCCCGGGAGGGTTCACCTACGAGCAGTACTTC. This encodes CASSPGGFTYEQYF.

The J gene is TRBJ2-7, the V gene TRBV28, with 7 positions matching TRBD2. The junction had 2 bases not matched to a gene; V was cut back by 3 bases and J by 3 bases. Germline loops: CDR1 MDHEN, CDR2 SYDVKM. This CDR3 spans 13 amino acids. Here the CDR3 reads CASSFGGSYEQYF. For the CDR3, the DNA is TGTGCCAGCAGTTTTGGCGGGAGCTACGAGCAGTACTTC.

The chain employs TRBV7-9 and TRBJ1-1, with D tentatively TRBD1 (6 bases). V lost 1 base, J lost 2 bases, and 8 bases lay in between. Germline CDR1 is SEHNR and CDR2 is FQNEAQ (reference sequence). CDR3 length: 14 amino acids. CDR3: CASSLGDTNTEAFF. CDR3 bases: TGTGCCAGCAGCTTAGGGGACACAAACACTGAAGCTTTCTTT. Combining the CDR3 with reference TRBV7-9 and TRBJ1-1 gives the whole variable domain DTGVSQNPRHKITKRGQNVTFRCDPISEHNRLYWYRQTLGQGPEFLTYFQNEAQLEKSRLLSDRFSAERPKGSFSTLEIQRTEQGDSAMYLCASSLGDTNTEAFFGQGTRLTVV.

The rearrangement uses TRBV5-1 and TRBJ1-2; a possible D gene is TRBD1 (5 bases). V dropped 2 bases and J dropped 6 bases, with 11 bases sitting between them. Per the germline V gene, CDR1 is SGHRS and CDR2 is YFSETQ. This CDR3 region has 13 residues. The CDR3 is CASSLSGGDGYTF. The CDR3 DNA is TGCGCCAGCAGCTTATCCGGGGGAGATGGCTACACCTTC.

This chain connects TRBV6-4 to TRBJ2-3; TRBD2 aligns across 11 bases. The germline gives CDR1 MRHNA, CDR2 SNTAGT. There are 17 residues in the CDR3. V shed 2 bases, J shed 6 bases, and the junction held 10 bases outside the gene matches. In nucleotides, the CDR3 is TGTGCCAGCAGTGACGACGGACTAGCGGGTGCGACCGATACGCAGTATTTT. It specifies CASSDDGLAGATDTQYF.

This chain uses TRBV10-3 with TRBJ1-5, with D maybe TRBD1 (6 bases). This CDR3 is 16 amino acids long. The germline CDR1 and CDR2 sequences are ENHRY and SYGVKD. Trimming left V 8 bases short and J 0 bases short, with 17 bases between. Here the CDR3 DNA reads TGTGCCATCGGAGGCGGACAGTTATATAGCAATCAGCCCCAGCATTTT. Encoded protein: CAIGGGQLYSNQPQHF.

The rearrangement links TRBV4-1 to TRBJ2-1; D might be TRBD2 (5 bases). V was trimmed by 4 bases and J by 6 bases, leaving 16 bases between them. This CDR3 contains 15 residues. In germline, CDR1 is MGHRA, CDR2 YSYEKL. The CDR3 sequence is CASSPTTGYANEQFF. CDR3 coding DNA: TGCGCCAGCAGCCCGACAACGGGATACGCCAATGAGCAGTTCTTC.

The chain has TRBV19 and TRBJ1-5, with D perhaps TRBD1 (6 bases). Germline values: CDR1 LNHDA, CDR2 SQIVND (reference sequence). The V gene lost 4 bases and the J gene lost 3 bases, with 13 bases spanning the gap. The CDR3 is 15 amino acids. CDR3 DNA sequence: TGTGCCAGTAGTAGCTTCGGACAGACCAATCAGCCCCAGCATTTT. Its translation: CASSSFGQTNQPQHF. The full variable domain, rest sourced from reference TRBV19 and TRBJ1-5, is DGGITQSPKYLFRKEGQNVTLSCEQNLNHDAMYWYRQDPGQGLRLIYYSQIVNDFQKGDIAEGYSVSREKKESFPLTVTSAQKNPTAFYLCASSSFGQTNQPQHFGDGTRLSIL.

The rearrangement links TRBV28 to TRBJ1-4; TRBD1 matches 11 bases. The V gene end was trimmed by 6 bases and the J gene end by 4 bases; junction bases not matched to a gene: 7. CDR3 size: 16 residues. The germline gives CDR1 MDHEN, CDR2 SYDVKM. CDR3 DNA: TGTGCCAGCAGGGCCACGGGACAGGGGGATAATGAAAAACTGTTTTTT. Amino acids: CASRATGQGDNEKLFF.

V usage is TRBV7-3 and J usage is TRBJ1-1; no clear D gene. This CDR3 is 13 amino acids long. Trimming pared 4 bases from V and 1 base from J, leaving 7 bases between. The germline CDR1 and CDR2 sequences are SGHTA and FQGTGA. DNA for the CDR3: TGTGCCAGCAGCTCGAGTGGGAACACTGAAGCTTTCTTT. Its translation: CASSSSGNTEAFF. Full variable domain (remainder filled in from reference TRBV7-3 and TRBJ1-1): GAGVSQTPSNKVTEKGKYVELRCDPISGHTALYWYRQSLGQGPEFLIYFQGTGAADDSGLPNDRFFAVRPEGSVSTLKIQRTERGDSAVYLCASSSSGNTEAFFGQGTRLTVV.

This clone was seen more than once but under ten times. The genes are TRBV9 and TRBJ2-7; 8 bases fit TRBD1. J lost 2 bases, V lost 4 bases, and 14 bases had no gene match. CDR1 and CDR2 (germline): SGDLS, YYNGEE. There are 17 residues in the CDR3. CDR3 nucleotide sequence: TGTGCCAGCAGCACAACATCGACAGGGGAATCCCCCTACGAGCAGTACTTC. It translates to CASSTTSTGESPYEQYF. Drawing the rest from reference TRBV9 and TRBJ2-7, the complete variable domain is DSGVTQTPKHLITATGQRVTLRCSPRSGDLSVYWYQQSLDQGLQFLIQYYNGEERAKGNILERFSAQQFPDLHSELNLSSLELGDSALYFCASSTTSTGESPYEQYFGPGTRLTVT.

The chain couples TRBV7-9 to TRBJ2-7; 8 positions match TRBD1. Looked up from germline, CDR1 is SEHNR and CDR2 is FQNEAQ (reference sequence). The CDR3 totals 14 residues. The V and J ends lost 8 bases and 3 bases, in that order; junction bases with no gene match: 9. CDR3 loop: CASLGVDRDYEQYF. DNA for the CDR3: TGTGCCAGCTTAGGGGTGGACAGGGACTACGAGCAGTACTTC.

This chain links TRBV27 with TRBJ2-1, with D perhaps TRBD1 (5 bases). Trimming left V 3 bases short and J 11 bases short, with 14 bases between. This CDR3 spans 13 amino acids. Per germline, CDR1 MNHEY and CDR2 SMNVEV (reference sequence). CDR3 in DNA: TGTGCCAGCAGTTTCTACCTTGACAGAAAGCAGTTCTTC. Its translation: CASSFYLDRKQFF.